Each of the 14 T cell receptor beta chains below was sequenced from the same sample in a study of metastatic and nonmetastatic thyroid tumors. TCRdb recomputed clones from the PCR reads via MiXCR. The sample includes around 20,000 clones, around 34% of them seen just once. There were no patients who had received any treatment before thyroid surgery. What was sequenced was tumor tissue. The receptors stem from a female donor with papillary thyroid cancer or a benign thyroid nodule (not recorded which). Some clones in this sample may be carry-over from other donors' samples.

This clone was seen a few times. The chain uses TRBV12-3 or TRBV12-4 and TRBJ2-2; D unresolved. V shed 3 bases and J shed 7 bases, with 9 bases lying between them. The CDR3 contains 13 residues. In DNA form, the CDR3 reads TGTGCCAGCAGTTTGGGCGTCGGCGGGGAGCTGTTTTTT. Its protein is CASSLGVGGELFF.

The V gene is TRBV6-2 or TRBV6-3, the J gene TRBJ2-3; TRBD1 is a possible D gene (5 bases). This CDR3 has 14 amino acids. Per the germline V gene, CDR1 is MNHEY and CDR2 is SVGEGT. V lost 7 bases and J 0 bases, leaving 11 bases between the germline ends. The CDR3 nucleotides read TGTGCCAGCACCCCAGGGTATAGCACAGATACGCAGTATTTT. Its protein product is CASTPGYSTDTQYF.

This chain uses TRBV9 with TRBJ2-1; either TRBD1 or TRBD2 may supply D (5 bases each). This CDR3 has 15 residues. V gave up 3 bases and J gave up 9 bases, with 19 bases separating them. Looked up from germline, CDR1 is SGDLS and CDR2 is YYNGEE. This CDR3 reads CASSDRDVASSEQFF. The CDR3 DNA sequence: TGTGCCAGCAGCGACCGGGACGTAGCGTCGAGTGAGCAGTTCTTC.

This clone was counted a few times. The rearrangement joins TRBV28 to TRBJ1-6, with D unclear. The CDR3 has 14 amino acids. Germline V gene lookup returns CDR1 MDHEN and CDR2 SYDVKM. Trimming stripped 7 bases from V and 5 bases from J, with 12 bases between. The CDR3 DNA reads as TGTGCCAGCAAGGCCAGCTTAAATAATTCACCCCTCCACTTT. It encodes CASKASLNNSPLHF. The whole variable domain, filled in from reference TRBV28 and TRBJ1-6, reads DVKVTQSSRYLVKRTGEKVFLECVQDMDHENMFWYRQDPGLGLRLIYFSYDVKMKEKGDIPEGYSVSREKKERFSLILESASTNQTSMYLCASKASLNNSPLHFGNGTRLTVT.

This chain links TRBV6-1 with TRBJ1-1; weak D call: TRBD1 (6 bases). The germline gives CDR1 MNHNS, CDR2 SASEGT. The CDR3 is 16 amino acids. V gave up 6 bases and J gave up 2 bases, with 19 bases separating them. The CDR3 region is CASSSGWGRGNTEAFF. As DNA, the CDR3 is TGTGCCAGCAGCTCCGGGTGGGGCAGGGGCAACACTGAAGCTTTCTTT.

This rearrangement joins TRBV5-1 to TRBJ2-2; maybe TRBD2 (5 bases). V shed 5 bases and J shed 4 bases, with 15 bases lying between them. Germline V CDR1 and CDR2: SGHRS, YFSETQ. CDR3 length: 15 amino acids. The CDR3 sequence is CASRYGPGSTGELFF. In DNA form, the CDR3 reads TGCGCCAGCAGATATGGCCCGGGAAGCACCGGGGAGCTGTTTTTT. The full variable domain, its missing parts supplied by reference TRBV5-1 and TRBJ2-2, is KAGVTQTPRYLIKTRGQQVTLSCSPISGHRSVSWYQQTPGQGLQFLFEYFSETQRNKGNFPGRFSGRQFSNSRSEMNVSTLELGDSALYLCASRYGPGSTGELFFGEGSRLTVL.

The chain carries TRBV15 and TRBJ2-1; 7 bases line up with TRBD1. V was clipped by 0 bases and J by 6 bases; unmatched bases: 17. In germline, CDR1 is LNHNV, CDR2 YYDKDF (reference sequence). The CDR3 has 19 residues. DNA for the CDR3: TGTGCCACCAGCAGAGACAACCGCACGACAGGGAACGTGTTCAATGAGCAGTTCTTC. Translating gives CATSRDNRTTGNVFNEQFF.

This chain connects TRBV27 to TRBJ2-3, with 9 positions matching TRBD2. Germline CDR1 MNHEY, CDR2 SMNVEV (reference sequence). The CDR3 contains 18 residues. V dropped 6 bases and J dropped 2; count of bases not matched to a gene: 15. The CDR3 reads CASRNTLGLAAFTDTQYF. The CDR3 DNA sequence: TGTGCCAGCAGAAACACCCTGGGACTAGCAGCTTTCACAGATACGCAGTATTTT.

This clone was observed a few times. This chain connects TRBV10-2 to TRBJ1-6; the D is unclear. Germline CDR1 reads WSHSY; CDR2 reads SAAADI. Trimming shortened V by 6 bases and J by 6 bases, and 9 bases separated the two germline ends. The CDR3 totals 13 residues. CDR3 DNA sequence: TGCGCCAGCAGGTTCCAGAGTAATTCACCCCTCCACTTT. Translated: CASRFQSNSPLHF.

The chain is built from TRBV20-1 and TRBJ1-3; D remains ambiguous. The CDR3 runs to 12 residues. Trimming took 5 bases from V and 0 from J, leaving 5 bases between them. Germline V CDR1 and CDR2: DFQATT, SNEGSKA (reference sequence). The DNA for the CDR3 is TGCAGTGCTTACGGCTCTGGAAACACCATATATTTT. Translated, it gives CSAYGSGNTIYF.

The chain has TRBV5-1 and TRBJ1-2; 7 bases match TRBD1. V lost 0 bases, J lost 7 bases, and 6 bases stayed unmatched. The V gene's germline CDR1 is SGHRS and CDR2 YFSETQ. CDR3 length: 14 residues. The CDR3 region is CASSLEEGAPGYTF. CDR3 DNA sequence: TGCGCCAGCAGCTTGGAGGAGGGGGCCCCTGGCTACACCTTC.

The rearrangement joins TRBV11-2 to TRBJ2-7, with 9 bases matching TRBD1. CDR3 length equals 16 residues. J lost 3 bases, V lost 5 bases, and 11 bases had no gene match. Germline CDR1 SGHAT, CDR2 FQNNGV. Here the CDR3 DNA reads TGTGCCAGCAGCCCCACGGGGACAGGGAATTTCTACGAGCAGTACTTC. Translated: CASSPTGTGNFYEQYF.

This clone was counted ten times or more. The CDR3 region has the DNA TGTGCCAGCAGTTTCTCGACAGGAAACTATGGCTACACCTTC. Translating it yields CASSFSTGNYGYTF. V and J are TRBV28 and TRBJ1-2; D is perhaps TRBD1 (6 bases). Germline V lookup: CDR1 MDHEN, CDR2 SYDVKM. The length of the CDR3 is 14 residues. V shed 3 bases and J shed 2 bases, with 10 bases lying between them.

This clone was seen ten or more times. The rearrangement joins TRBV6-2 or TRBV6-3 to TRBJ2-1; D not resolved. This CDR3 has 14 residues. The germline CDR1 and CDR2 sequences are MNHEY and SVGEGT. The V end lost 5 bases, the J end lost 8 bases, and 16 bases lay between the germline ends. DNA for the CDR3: TGTGCCAGCAGTCGCCCATTTGGAGACTATGAGCAGTTCTTC. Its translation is CASSRPFGDYEQFF.